This T cell receptor beta chain was sequenced during a study of T cells in Graves' hyperthyroidism and ophthalmopathy. Study-level points and caveats: For ophthalmopathy, model prediction preceded onset by a median about six months. Stable hyperthyroidism was separated from ophthalmopathy by a model based on 13 V-J features. Blood also carried most thyroid clonotypes expanded above 0.001.

TCR beta CDR3 regions were amplified from RNA transcripts. HTBI primers were employed in a first-round RT-PCR of the TCR CDR3. One entry per CDR3 protein, called by TCRdb with MiXCR from the multiplex PCR reads. The table has 300,000 to 450,000 distinct CDR3 sequences, approximately 15% seen once; the top ten hold 9.5% to 11%. This clonotype was counted many times. What it recognizes is unknown. J gave up 5 bases and V 0 bases, and 7 bases lay outside the gene matches. This CDR3 has 16 residues. CDR1 and CDR2 (germline): SGHRS, YFSETQ. Patients with uncontrolled infections, other autoimmune diseases, pregnancy or lactation were excluded.

What was sequenced was blood. The receptor was derived from a woman aged 55 to 70 with Graves' hyperthyroidism. The rearrangement uses TRBV5-1 and TRBJ2-1; 8 nucleotides match TRBD2. As DNA, the CDR3 is TGCGCCAGCAGCTTGGCGGCTAGCGGGTATGACAATGAGCAGTTCTTC. Protein product: CASSLAASGYDNEQFF.